The 20 T cell receptor beta chains below were found in one sample sequenced in a study of OX40 agonist ivuxolimab in advanced cancers. Assay used: immunoSEQ multiplex PCR; TCRdb lists only in-frame clones, some missing. Among roughly 59,000 clones, around 90% were seen once, and the ten largest hold approximately 4.7%. Material: CD4+ or CD8+ T cells sorted from blood, obtained in a trial of the OX40 agonist ivuxolimab. The receptors were gathered from an adult with an advanced solid tumor such as melanoma, head and neck, liver or kidney cancer.

V usage is TRBV30 and J usage is TRBJ2-5, with no clear D. V was shortened by 3 bases and J by 3 bases, with 11 bases between the two germline ends. In germline, CDR1 is GTSNPN, CDR2 SVGIG (reference sequence). The CDR3 has 13 amino acids. CDR3 protein: CAWRGGAEETQYF. The CDR3 nucleotides are TGTGCCTGGAGAGGCGGAGCTGAAGAGACCCAGTACTTC.

This chain links TRBV7-9 with TRBJ1-1; 9 bases align to TRBD1. The V gene's germline CDR1 is SEHNR and CDR2 FQNEAQ (reference sequence). The CDR3 extends over 16 amino acids. Trimming removed 5 bases from V and 1 base from J; junction bases left unmatched: 8. The CDR3 loop is CASSILLGQGNTEAFF. CDR3 in DNA: TGTGCCAGCAGCATCCTTCTGGGACAGGGGAACACTGAAGCTTTCTTT.

This clone appeared once. The V and J genes are TRBV5-1 and TRBJ1-1; tentative D call: TRBD1 (5 bases). Germline values: CDR1 SGHRS, CDR2 YFSETQ. This CDR3 contains 14 residues. The V and J ends lost 5 bases and 3 bases respectively, with 14 bases between them. CDR3 bases: TGCGCCAGCAGTTTTGCTCCGGGGGACACTGAAGCTTTCTTT. This encodes CASSFAPGDTEAFF.

The chain links TRBV5-1 to TRBJ1-1; perhaps TRBD1 as D (6 bases). Trimming removed 5 bases at V and 6 bases at J, with 17 bases between. The CDR3 has 14 amino acids. CDR1 SGHRS and CDR2 YFSETQ come from the germline V gene. In DNA, the CDR3 is TGCGCCAGCAGGGATGGCGGGGGGCTGGCTGAAGCTTTCTTT. This sequence encodes CASRDGGGLAEAFF.

The chain links TRBV5-1 to TRBJ2-3; perhaps TRBD2 as D (6 bases). The CDR3 covers 15 residues. Per germline, CDR1 SGHRS and CDR2 YFSETQ. V gave up 4 bases and J gave up 2 bases, with 14 bases separating them. This CDR3 reads CASSATGTYTDTQYF. The CDR3 bases are TGCGCCAGCAGCGCGACCGGGACTTACACAGATACGCAGTATTTT. Full variable domain (remainder filled in from reference TRBV5-1 and TRBJ2-3): KAGVTQTPRYLIKTRGQQVTLSCSPISGHRSVSWYQQTPGQGLQFLFEYFSETQRNKGNFPGRFSGRQFSNSRSEMNVSTLELGDSALYLCASSATGTYTDTQYFGPGTRLTVL.

This chain links TRBV5-1 with TRBJ2-7, with a possible D match to TRBD2 (5 bases). Deletions cut 3 bases from V and 6 bases from J, with 22 bases between. Germline V gene data show CDR1 as SGHRS and CDR2 as YFSETQ. The CDR3 contains 16 residues. The CDR3 sequence: CASSYTSQAPGSEQYF. As DNA, the CDR3 is TGCGCCAGCAGCTATACTTCTCAAGCCCCGGGATCCGAGCAGTACTTC.

This sequence joins TRBV28 and TRBJ1-3; D not resolved. This CDR3 comprises 16 residues. V lost 1 base and J 4 bases, leaving 14 bases between the germline ends. CDR1 MDHEN and CDR2 SYDVKM come from the germline V gene. The CDR3: CASSLSGLSSGNTIYF. The CDR3 coding sequence is TGTGCCAGCAGTTTATCGGGTCTCTCGTCGGGAAACACCATATATTTT.

The rearrangement uses TRBV10-3 and TRBJ1-6, with D tentatively TRBD1 (6 bases). The CDR3 extends over 16 amino acids. Trimming left V 0 bases short and J 7 bases short, with 13 bases between. The germline V gene encodes CDR1 ENHRY and CDR2 SYGVKD. Here the CDR3 reads CAISESRGPANSPLHF. The CDR3 DNA reads TGTGCCATCAGTGAGTCCCGGGGGCCTGCCAATTCACCCCTCCACTTT.

The CDR3 nucleotides are TGCAGCGTTGAGGATGGCGCGGGCTACGAGCAGTACTTC. Amino acid sequence: CSVEDGAGYEQYF. The chain uses TRBV29-1 and TRBJ2-7, with D perhaps matching TRBD2 (5 bases). The germline V gene has CDR1 SQVTM and CDR2 ANQGSEA. V was trimmed by 3 bases and J by 3 bases, leaving 12 bases between them. CDR3 size: 13 residues.

The rearrangement links TRBV2 to TRBJ1-2; D remains unclear. The CDR3 contains 12 residues. In germline, CDR1 is SNHLY, CDR2 FYNNEI. V shed 7 bases and J shed 2 bases, with 8 bases lying between them. CDR3 amino acids: CASTAGNYGYTF. Here the CDR3 DNA reads TGTGCCAGCACTGCAGGAAACTATGGCTACACCTTC.

The genes are TRBV7-9 and TRBJ1-4; 7 bases fit TRBD1. V was clipped by 2 bases and J by 8 bases; unmatched bases: 5. The CDR3 is made up of 14 amino acids. CDR1 is SEHNR and CDR2 is FQNEAQ in the germline V gene (reference sequence). The CDR3 loop is CASSLSGGGEKLFF. CDR3 in DNA: TGTGCCAGCAGCTTATCGGGAGGGGGCGAAAAACTGTTTTTT.

The chain is built from TRBV30 and TRBJ1-2; TRBD1 agrees at 8 bases. Germline assignment: CDR1 GTSNPN and CDR2 SVGIG (reference sequence). This CDR3 comprises 12 residues. Trimming removed 7 bases from V and 7 bases from J; junction bases left unmatched: 8. The CDR3 DNA sequence: TGTGCCTCGACAGGGGTTCTGGTTGGCTACACCTTC. Translating it yields CASTGVLVGYTF.

The genes are TRBV6-6 and TRBJ2-5; D possibly corresponds to TRBD2 (6 bases). This CDR3 contains 10 residues. Trimming stripped 6 bases from V and 13 bases from J, with 12 bases between. Germline values: CDR1 MNHNY, CDR2 SVGAGI (reference sequence). The CDR3 DNA sequence: TGTGCCAGCAGGGGGACTTCCCCGTACTTC. This gives the protein CASRGTSPYF.

This clone appeared a single time. The chain uses TRBV28 and TRBJ1-5; D not certain. The V and J ends lost 5 bases and 2 bases respectively, with 10 bases between them. This CDR3 has 14 amino acids. CDR1 is MDHEN and CDR2 is SYDVKM in the germline V gene. The CDR3 sequence: CASSPRGGNQPQHF. The CDR3 DNA follows: TGTGCCAGCAGTCCCCGTGGGGGCAATCAGCCCCAGCATTTT. Based on the CDR3 plus reference TRBV28 and TRBJ1-5, the full variable domain is DVKVTQSSRYLVKRTGEKVFLECVQDMDHENMFWYRQDPGLGLRLIYFSYDVKMKEKGDIPEGYSVSREKKERFSLILESASTNQTSMYLCASSPRGGNQPQHFGDGTRLSIL.

This clone occurred once. The rearrangement uses TRBV20-1 and TRBJ1-2; 10 bases are shared with TRBD1. J lost 12 bases, V lost 3 bases, and 1 base had no gene match. The CDR3 spans 10 residues. CDR1 and CDR2 (germline): DFQATT, SNEGSKA (reference sequence). For the CDR3, the DNA is TGCAGTGCTAGGGGACAGGGGAACACCTTC. Its translation: CSARGQGNTF.

The V call is TRBV7-2, the J call TRBJ2-5, with unresolved D. Germline V gene data show CDR1 as SGHTA and CDR2 as FQGNSA. The CDR3 sequence is 13 residues long. Between the trimmed V and J ends, which lost 5 bases and 2 bases, there was a span of 9 bases. The DNA for the CDR3 is TGTGCCAGCAGCCTACTTGTACAAGAGACCCAGTACTTC. Translating it yields CASSLLVQETQYF.

The chain links TRBV5-1 to TRBJ2-2; D possibly corresponds to TRBD2 (5 bases). Germline values: CDR1 SGHRS, CDR2 YFSETQ. The V end was cut by 0 bases, the J end by 4 bases, with 13 bases between. This CDR3 region has 16 residues. CDR3 amino acids: CASSLAHGEGTGELFF. DNA for the CDR3: TGCGCCAGCAGCTTGGCCCATGGCGAGGGCACCGGGGAGCTGTTTTTT.

CDR3 bases: TGTGCCAGCAGCTTACGGGGAGGAACTGAAGCTTTCTTT. Protein product: CASSLRGGTEAFF. The rearrangement joins TRBV11-2 to TRBJ1-1; no reliable D call. Trimming took off 2 bases at V and 5 bases at J, with 9 bases between the two ends. This CDR3 contains 13 residues. Germline loops: CDR1 SGHAT, CDR2 FQNNGV.

This clone was picked up a small number of times. V gene TRBV6-1 combines with J gene TRBJ1-5; D possibly corresponds to TRBD1 (5 bases). Trimming pared 2 bases from V and 4 bases from J, leaving 6 bases between. The germline gives CDR1 MNHNS, CDR2 SASEGT. The CDR3 sequence is 13 residues long. The CDR3: CASSEWGNQPQHF. In DNA, the CDR3 is TGTGCCAGCAGTGAATGGGGGAATCAGCCCCAGCATTTT.

The chain combines TRBV5-1 with TRBJ2-5, with TRBD1 matching over 12 bases. The CDR3 covers 16 residues. J gave up 5 bases and V 4 bases, and 9 bases lay outside the gene matches. The V gene's germline CDR1 is SGHRS and CDR2 YFSETQ. CDR3 nucleotides: TGCGCCAGCAGCCGCGGGGGGACAGGGGGCGAGGAGACCCAGTACTTC. This codes for CASSRGGTGGEETQYF.